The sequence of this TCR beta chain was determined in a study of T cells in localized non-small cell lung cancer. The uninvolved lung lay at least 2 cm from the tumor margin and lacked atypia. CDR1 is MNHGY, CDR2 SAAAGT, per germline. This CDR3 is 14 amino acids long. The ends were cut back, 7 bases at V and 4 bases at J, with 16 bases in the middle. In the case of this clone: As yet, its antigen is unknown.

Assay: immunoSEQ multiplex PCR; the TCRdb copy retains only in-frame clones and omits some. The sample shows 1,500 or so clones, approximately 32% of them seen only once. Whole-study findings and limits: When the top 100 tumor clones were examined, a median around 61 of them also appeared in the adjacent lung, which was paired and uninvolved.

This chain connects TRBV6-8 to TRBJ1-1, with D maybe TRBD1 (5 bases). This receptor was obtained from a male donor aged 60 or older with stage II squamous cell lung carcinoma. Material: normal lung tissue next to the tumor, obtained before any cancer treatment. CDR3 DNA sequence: TGTGCCAGCACCACTCCCGGGGGTGCCACTGAAGCTTTCTTT. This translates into CASTTPGGATEAFF.